The 25 T cell receptor beta chains below were found in one sample sequenced in a study of cytomegalovirus exposure and HLA in healthy donors. A multiplex PCR was run with 60 Vbeta primers and 13 Jbeta primers. TCRdb's copy holds only in-frame clones and misses some; the assay was immunoSEQ multiplex PCR. The sample has 150,000 to 200,000 clones; 62% are singletons. Material for sequencing was PBMCs. These receptors were collected from a man aged 40-55 years in good health and CMV-seronegative.

V is TRBV7-9 and J is TRBJ1-3; weak D call: TRBD1 (6 bases). V gave up 5 bases and J gave up 4 bases, with 12 bases separating them. CDR3 length: 14 amino acids. From germline, CDR1 is SEHNR and CDR2 FQNEAQ (reference sequence). CDR3 loop: CASSLWTAGNTIYF. The CDR3 coding sequence is TGTGCCAGCAGCCTATGGACAGCAGGAAACACCATATATTTT. Drawing the rest from reference TRBV7-9 and TRBJ1-3, the complete variable domain is DTGVSQNPRHKITKRGQNVTFRCDPISEHNRLYWYRQTLGQGPEFLTYFQNEAQLEKSRLLSDRFSAERPKGSFSTLEIQRTEQGDSAMYLCASSLWTAGNTIYFGEGSWLTVV.

The chain couples TRBV4-1 to TRBJ2-2; weak D call: TRBD1 (5 bases). This CDR3 region has 16 residues. V was cut by 0 bases and J by 6 bases, with 14 bases left in between. CDR1 MGHRA and CDR2 YSYEKL come from the germline V gene. The CDR3 region has the DNA TGCGCCAGCAGCCAAGATCTCACAGGTGGGCCCGGGGAGCTGTTTTTT. It yields the protein CASSQDLTGGPGELFF.

The genes are TRBV7-8 and TRBJ1-5; no reliable D call. Trimming took 2 bases from V and 11 from J, leaving 7 bases between them. This CDR3 comprises 11 residues. CDR1 is SGHVS, CDR2 FQNEAQ, per germline. The CDR3: CASSLTETQHF. CDR3 coding DNA: TGTGCCAGCAGCTTAACGGAGACCCAGCATTTT.

The chain employs TRBV23-1 and TRBJ2-3; TRBD1 might be the D (6 bases). TRBV23-1 is labeled an ORF, and its function is uncertain. V was pared by 11 bases and J by 4 bases, with 19 bases between. The CDR3 contains 14 residues. The CDR3 DNA reads TGCGCCGGCCACAGGGCTCTTTTTGCAGATACGCAGTATTTT. Translation: CAGHRALFADTQYF.

This sequence joins TRBV5-1 and TRBJ1-4; D is undetermined. This CDR3 is 15 amino acids long. CDR1 and CDR2 (germline): SGHRS, YFSETQ. The germline V and J ends were trimmed by 4 bases and 7 bases, with 17 bases remaining between them. CDR3 sequence reads: CASSQNTQEGEKLFF. In DNA form, the CDR3 reads TGCGCCAGCAGCCAAAATACCCAGGAGGGTGAAAAACTGTTTTTT.

Turning to this clone: Other DNA sequences within the sample encode an identical CDR3. The genes are TRBV6-5 and TRBJ2-7, with 12 bases matching TRBD2. Germline lookup yields CDR1 MNHEY and CDR2 SVGAGI. Trimming at V came to 0 bases and at J to 4 bases, leaving 1 base not matched to a gene. The CDR3 has 15 residues. CDR3 region: CASSYSGLAGYEQYF. The CDR3 coding sequence is TGTGCCAGCAGTTACTCAGGACTAGCGGGATACGAGCAGTACTTC.

About this clone: This specimen includes other DNA sequences encoding the same CDR3. The chain joins TRBV5-1 to TRBJ2-5, with D maybe TRBD1 (5 bases). Trimming left V 0 bases short and J 4 bases short, with 7 bases between. CDR3 length: 13 amino acids. CDR1 and CDR2 (germline): SGHRS, YFSETQ. The CDR3 is CASSLGGRETQYF. CDR3 DNA: TGCGCCAGCAGCTTGGGGGGCCGAGAGACCCAGTACTTC. Full variable domain (outside the CDR3, taken from reference TRBV5-1 and TRBJ2-5): KAGVTQTPRYLIKTRGQQVTLSCSPISGHRSVSWYQQTPGQGLQFLFEYFSETQRNKGNFPGRFSGRQFSNSRSEMNVSTLELGDSALYLCASSLGGRETQYFGPGTRLLVL.

Only a few counts were recorded for this clone. This rearrangement joins TRBV28 to TRBJ1-6, with D tentatively TRBD1 (6 bases). Trimming shortened V by 2 bases and J by 7 bases, and 9 bases separated the two germline ends. This CDR3 spans 14 amino acids. CDR1 MDHEN and CDR2 SYDVKM come from the germline V gene. CDR3 sequence: CASSLGQKNSPLHF. CDR3 in DNA: TGTGCCAGCAGTTTAGGACAGAAAAATTCACCCCTCCACTTT.

The rearrangement links TRBV30 to TRBJ2-1, with unresolved D. Trimming removed 3 bases at V and 6 bases at J, with 21 bases between. Germline CDR1 is GTSNPN and CDR2 is SVGIG (reference sequence). CDR3 size: 16 residues. CDR3: CAWSLQRLLGLNEQFF. In nucleotides, the CDR3 is TGTGCCTGGAGCCTACAAAGGCTCCTTGGGCTCAATGAGCAGTTCTTC.

This chain connects TRBV11-3 to TRBJ2-2; D remains ambiguous. CDR1 SGHNT and CDR2 YENEEA come from the germline V gene. V was cut by 0 bases and J by 1 base, with 6 bases left in between. This CDR3 is 15 amino acids long. The CDR3 is CASSLDPGNTGELFF. The CDR3 region has the DNA TGTGCCAGCAGCTTAGATCCGGGGAACACCGGGGAGCTGTTTTTT.

Remarks on this clone: This sample also contains other DNA sequences that code for the same CDR3. The chain has TRBV5-1 and TRBJ1-3; D call uncertain. CDR1 is SGHRS, CDR2 YFSETQ, per germline. Trimming pared 0 bases from V and 1 base from J, leaving 5 bases between. The CDR3 sequence is 14 residues long. CDR3 sequence (DNA): TGCGCCAGCAGCTTGGGAGGTTCTGGAAACACCATATATTTT. Protein product: CASSLGGSGNTIYF. Full variable domain (outside the CDR3, taken from reference TRBV5-1 and TRBJ1-3): KAGVTQTPRYLIKTRGQQVTLSCSPISGHRSVSWYQQTPGQGLQFLFEYFSETQRNKGNFPGRFSGRQFSNSRSEMNVSTLELGDSALYLCASSLGGSGNTIYFGEGSWLTVV.

This clone came up a few times. The chain joins TRBV18 to TRBJ2-5, with 7 bases fitting TRBD1. There are 15 residues in the CDR3. V was clipped by 1 base and J by 4 bases; unmatched bases: 6. Per germline, CDR1 KGHSH and CDR2 LQKENI. The CDR3 protein is CASSPQRSGGETQYF. CDR3 nucleotides: TGTGCCAGCTCACCACAGAGGTCAGGGGGAGAGACCCAGTACTTC.

This chain connects TRBV6-1 to TRBJ1-1; D might be TRBD1 (5 bases). V lost 6 bases and J 3 bases, leaving 17 bases between the germline ends. Germline lookup yields CDR1 MNHNS and CDR2 SASEGT. The CDR3 totals 15 residues. In DNA, the CDR3 is TGTGCCAGCAGGGGGGGGAGTCCCAGGGACACTGAAGCTTTCTTT. Translating it yields CASRGGSPRDTEAFF.

The rearrangement uses TRBV18 and TRBJ1-4; 8 bases align to TRBD1. Per the germline V gene, CDR1 is KGHSH and CDR2 is LQKENI. After removal of 3 bases from V and 2 bases from J, the junction contained 8 bases not matched to a gene. This CDR3 comprises 17 residues. The CDR3 DNA sequence: TGTGCCAGCTCACCCCCCTCCGGGACAGGCACTAATGAAAAACTGTTTTTT. Amino acid sequence: CASSPPSGTGTNEKLFF.

This chain links TRBV6-1 with TRBJ2-5; 13 positions match TRBD2. The tail of the sequence fits TRBJ2-7 better, so the J call may be wrong. Germline V gene sequence: CDR1 MNHNS, CDR2 SASEGT. The CDR3 extends over 15 amino acids. Written as DNA, the CDR3 is TGTGCCAGCAGGGGACTAGCGGGGCCCTCCTACGAGCAGTACTTC. Amino acids: CASRGLAGPSYEQYF.

This sequence joins TRBV6-1 and TRBJ2-7; maybe TRBD1 (6 bases). The CDR3 is 14 amino acids. In germline, CDR1 is MNHNS, CDR2 SASEGT. V was clipped by 6 bases and J by 2 bases, with 14 bases between them. The chain's CDR3 is CASSSLQGPYEQYF. The CDR3 region has the DNA TGTGCCAGCAGCTCATTACAGGGACCCTACGAGCAGTACTTC.

Of note for this clone: At one of its ends the junction is not consistent with the germline gene, which may arise from a read error. The V and J genes are TRBV7-9 and TRBJ2-7; 8 positions agree with TRBD1. Germline V gene sequence: CDR1 SEHNR, CDR2 FQNEAQ (reference sequence). The CDR3 contains 12 residues. The CDR3 DNA is TGTGCCAGCAGCTTGCGACAGGACAGGGCCGACTTC. Protein sequence: CASSLRQDRADF.

This clone was recorded once. The chain has TRBV5-4 and TRBJ2-1, with TRBD2 matching 10 bases. Trimming cost V 0 bases and J 3 bases; bases outside gene matches: 3. From germline, CDR1 is SGHNT and CDR2 YYREEE (reference sequence). This CDR3 has 16 amino acids. CDR3 coding DNA: TGTGCCAGCAGCTTGGCTGGACTAGCGGACTACAATGAGCAGTTCTTC. Its translation is CASSLAGLADYNEQFF.

This clone was seen more than once but under ten times. The genes are TRBV7-9 and TRBJ2-2; weak D call: TRBD2 (6 bases). The V gene lost 4 bases and the J gene lost 4 bases, with 13 bases spanning the gap. The CDR3 has 15 residues. Germline CDR1 and CDR2: SEHNR and FQNEAQ (reference sequence). The CDR3 nucleotides are TGTGCCAGCAGCTCCACAGGTAGCGGCACCGGGGAGCTGTTTTTT. Its protein product is CASSSTGSGTGELFF.

This clone turned up a few times. The chain joins TRBV9 to TRBJ1-3; D unclear. The CDR3 loop spans 15 amino acids. Trimming cost V 0 bases and J 1 base, with 8 bases left between them. Germline V gene data show CDR1 as SGDLS and CDR2 as YYNGEE. DNA of the CDR3: TGTGCCAGCAGCGTAGAGCCCGGGTCTGGAAACACCATATATTTT. Translation gives CASSVEPGSGNTIYF.

This rearrangement joins TRBV19 to TRBJ2-4; D call uncertain. CDR1 is LNHDA and CDR2 is SQIVND in the germline V gene (reference sequence). Trimming shortened V by 4 bases and J by 0 bases, and 7 bases separated the two germline ends. There are 14 residues in the CDR3. CDR3 nucleotides: TGTGCCAGTAGTACACAGTTAGCCAAAAACATTCAGTACTTC. Encoded protein: CASSTQLAKNIQYF.

A few counts support this clone. This chain joins TRBV4-3 and TRBJ1-3, with 8 positions matching TRBD1. Per the germline V gene, CDR1 is LGHNA and CDR2 is YSLEER. This CDR3 region has 16 residues. The V and J ends lost 1 base and 4 bases, in that order; junction bases with no gene match: 6. In DNA form, the CDR3 reads TGCGCCAGCAGCCAAGCCCGGACAGGGACGGGAAACACCATATATTTT. This translates into CASSQARTGTGNTIYF.

The chain employs TRBV4-2 and TRBJ2-2; TRBD2 aligns across 8 bases. CDR1 and CDR2 from the germline V gene are LGHNA and YNFKEQ. This CDR3 has 18 residues. The junction had 7 bases not matched to a gene; V was cut back by 0 bases and J by 1 base. CDR3 DNA sequence: TGTGCCAGCAGCCAAGATCTGGGCGGGGGGTTGAACACCGGGGAGCTGTTTTTT. This codes for CASSQDLGGGLNTGELFF.

The chain combines TRBV7-8 with TRBJ2-7; 9 bases align to TRBD1. The length of the CDR3 is 15 residues. Germline assignment: CDR1 SGHVS and CDR2 FQNEAQ. Trimming at V came to 5 bases and at J to 1 base, leaving 6 bases not matched to a gene. The CDR3 sequence is CASSNTGGWSYEQYF. The CDR3 region has the DNA TGTGCCAGCAGCAATACAGGGGGCTGGTCCTACGAGCAGTACTTC.

In its sample, this clone was seen once. The chain links TRBV4-2 to TRBJ1-1; unclear D gene. Germline V gene data show CDR1 as LGHNA and CDR2 as YNFKEQ. CDR3 length: 15 residues. Trimming removed 1 base at V and 3 bases at J, with 12 bases between. The CDR3 loop reads CASSQGTSGDTEAFF. The CDR3 DNA follows: TGTGCCAGCAGCCAAGGTACGAGCGGGGACACTGAAGCTTTCTTT.